What follows are 16 T cell receptor delta chains derived from one specimen sequenced in a study of gamma-delta T cells after stem cell transplantation. TCRdb re-analyzed the RT-PCR reads via CATT. The table records roughly 12,000 delta-chain clones, 30% to 40% of them present only once. The sample consisted of gamma-delta T cells. Receptor source: a human donor. It is not recorded whose cells these are; they may come from a transplant donor.

The rearrangement uses TRDV3 and TRDJ1, with 8 positions matching TRDD3. Germline CDR1 and CDR2: TVYSNPD and GDNSRS (reference sequence). V lost 1 base, J lost 1 base, and 14 bases stayed unmatched. This CDR3 comprises 17 residues. The CDR3 nucleotides are TGTGCCTTTACTTCCTGGGGGAGCAGAGGACCCACCGATAAACTCATCTTT. Translating it yields CAFTSWGSRGPTDKLIF.

In regard to this clone: Being one base from a much bigger clone, this may be a read error. This sequence joins TRDV2 and TRDJ1, with 13 bases lining up with TRDD3. Per the germline V gene, CDR1 is GEAIGNYY and CDR2 is EKD. This CDR3 is built from 18 residues. The ends lost 0 bases at V and 1 base at J; junction bases unmatched: 7. CDR3 protein: CACDTGGLGDTRTDKLIF. In DNA form, the CDR3 reads TGTGCCTGTGACACCGGAGGACTGGGGGATACGCGCACCGATAAACTCATCTTT.

Regarding this clone: It may be a read error: a sequence one base away is much more abundant. The rearrangement uses TRDV2 and TRDJ1; D is unresolved. The CDR3 has 17 residues. The V gene's germline CDR1 is GEAIGNYY and CDR2 EKD. Trimming pared 0 bases from V and 0 bases from J, leaving 16 bases between. The CDR3 DNA is TGTGCCTGTGACACCGTGGGCACCCCCTCCTACACCGATAAACTCATCTTT. It is translated as CACDTVGTPSYTDKLIF.

This clone was seen more than once but under ten times. CDR3 region: CALGEGPTRNPWGILDKLIF. The CDR3 nucleotides are TGTGCTCTTGGGGAAGGGCCTACGAGAAATCCCTGGGGGATACTCGATAAACTCATCTTT. The chain couples TRDV1 to TRDJ1; 11 bases map to TRDD3. CDR1 TSWWSYY and CDR2 QGS come from the germline V gene. CDR3 length equals 20 residues. V was clipped by 2 bases and J by 4 bases; unmatched bases: 18.

As to this clone: TCRdb's protein and the translated DNA diverge at residue 14; the protein reported here is the translation of the DNA. V gene TRDV2 combines with J gene TRDJ3, with D possibly matching TRDD3 (5 bases). Germline V gene data show CDR1 as GEAIGNYY and CDR2 as EKD. V was cut by 3 bases and J by 19 bases, with 27 bases left in between. The CDR3 is 16 amino acids. The CDR3 region is CACDLGSSWDTLHMFF. As DNA, the CDR3 is TGTGCCTGTGACTTGGGGAGCTCCTGGGACACCCTCCATATGTTTTTC.

Comment on this clone: One end of the junction fails to match germline, which may point to a read error. The CDR3 DNA follows: TGTGCCTGTGACTCCTGGGGGATGCCAGCCCAACTCTTCTTT. It encodes CACDSWGMPAQLFF. The V and J genes are TRDV2 and TRDJ2; TRDD3 matches at 9 bases. The CDR3 loop spans 14 amino acids. Germline lookup yields CDR1 GEAIGNYY and CDR2 EKD.

This clone was found a few times. The chain is built from TRDV1 and TRDJ1, with 8 bases lining up with TRDD3. Trimming cost V 3 bases and J 3 bases; bases outside gene matches: 12. Germline V gene lookup returns CDR1 TSWWSYY and CDR2 QGS. This CDR3 contains 17 residues. The CDR3 DNA reads as TGTGCTCTTGGGGACCTAGGCTGGGGGACCAGTCCCGATAAACTCATCTTT. This gives the protein CALGDLGWGTSPDKLIF.

About this clone itself: A single base separates this from a much larger clone, so it may be a read error. This sample includes further DNA sequences coding for the same CDR3. V usage is TRDV2 and J usage is TRDJ1, with D perhaps matching TRDD3 (5 bases). V shed 5 bases and J shed 1 base, with 31 bases lying between them. Per germline, CDR1 GEAIGNYY and CDR2 EKD. This CDR3 region has 20 residues. CDR3 amino acids: CACVTRRSGTPGCVTDKLIF. CDR3 nucleotides: TGTGCCTGTGTCACTCGTCGTTCGGGGACTCCCGGATGCGTCACCGATAAACTCATCTTT.

This clone is termed medium-sized (0.01 to 0.1%). Other nucleotide sequences in the sample specify the same CDR3. The CDR3 DNA sequence: TGTGCCTGTGACACCGTAAACCGTCCACTGATATTTTCCGGCTCCTGGGACACCCGACAGATGTTTTTC. The encoded protein is CACDTVNRPLIFSGSWDTRQMFF. The chain combines TRDV2 with TRDJ3; no clear D gene. This CDR3 contains 23 residues. V lost 0 bases and J 0 bases, leaving 26 bases between the germline ends. Per germline, CDR1 GEAIGNYY and CDR2 EKD.

This clone showed up just a few times. The chain links TRDV1 to TRDJ1, with 10 bases identical to TRDD3. Per germline, CDR1 TSWWSYY and CDR2 QGS. The J segment lost 3 bases and the V segment lost 9 bases, leaving 28 bases of the junction unmatched. The CDR3 sequence is 21 residues long. CDR3 in amino acids: CALARCFAVGLLGDPSDKLIF. The DNA for the CDR3 is TGTGCTCTCGCCAGATGCTTCGCCGTGGGTCTACTGGGGGATCCCTCCGATAAACTCATCTTT.

The CDR3 here is CALGDRFIPPWTGGYFLYTDKLIF. CDR3 DNA: TGTGCTCTTGGGGATCGCTTTATTCCCCCCTGGACTGGGGGATACTTTCTGTACACCGATAAACTCATCTTT. This chain joins TRDV1 and TRDJ1, with TRDD3 matching 12 bases. The CDR3 sequence is 24 residues long. Looked up from germline, CDR1 is TSWWSYY and CDR2 is QGS. Germline trimming cut 3 bases from V and 0 bases from J; bases unmatched to any gene: 26.

This clone was seen only a few times. V is TRDV1 and J is TRDJ1, with 9 positions matching TRDD3. Trimming at V came to 5 bases and at J to 1 base, leaving 20 bases not matched to a gene. Looked up from germline, CDR1 is TSWWSYY and CDR2 is QGS. The CDR3 sequence is 20 residues long. The CDR3 sequence is CALGKRSYGTGGRATDKLIF. The CDR3 DNA is TGTGCTCTTGGGAAAAGATCCTACGGGACTGGGGGACGAGCCACCGATAAACTCATCTTT.

This chain connects TRDV1 to TRDJ1, with TRDD3 matching over 12 bases. The CDR3 runs 22 residues. V was clipped by 1 base and J by 3 bases; unmatched bases: 21. CDR1 is TSWWSYY and CDR2 is QGS in the germline V gene. CDR3 region: CALGEHRSPISWGIRDADKLIF. For the CDR3, the DNA is TGTGCTCTTGGGGAACACAGATCGCCTATCTCCTGGGGGATACGTGATGCCGATAAACTCATCTTT.

The V and J genes are TRDV1 and TRDJ1; D is undetermined. The germline V gene has CDR1 TSWWSYY and CDR2 QGS. The CDR3 is 17 residues long. Trimming cost V 1 base and J 2 bases, with 17 bases left between them. The CDR3 sequence: CALGEQGNLSQTDKLIF. In DNA, the CDR3 is TGTGCTCTTGGGGAACAGGGAAACCTTTCTCAAACCGATAAACTCATCTTT.

With regard to this clone: One end of the junction fails to match germline, which may point to a read error. This chain joins TRDV3 and TRDJ1; 8 nucleotides align to TRDD3. The V gene's germline CDR1 is TVYSNPD and CDR2 GDNSRS (reference sequence). CDR3 length equals 15 residues. The CDR3 bases are TGTGCCTTTGGGAACTGTGGGATACGCACCGATACACTCATCTTT. Its translation is CAFGNCGIRTDTLIF.

The rearrangement links TRDV2 to TRDJ3; 8 bases fit TRDD3. Trimming removed 1 base from V and 6 bases from J; junction bases left unmatched: 13. Per germline, CDR1 GEAIGNYY and CDR2 EKD. The CDR3 is 19 residues long. CDR3 loop: CACDTRGYPRYLDTRQMFF. For the CDR3, the DNA is TGTGCCTGTGACACGAGGGGATACCCCCGGTACTTGGACACCCGACAGATGTTTTTC.